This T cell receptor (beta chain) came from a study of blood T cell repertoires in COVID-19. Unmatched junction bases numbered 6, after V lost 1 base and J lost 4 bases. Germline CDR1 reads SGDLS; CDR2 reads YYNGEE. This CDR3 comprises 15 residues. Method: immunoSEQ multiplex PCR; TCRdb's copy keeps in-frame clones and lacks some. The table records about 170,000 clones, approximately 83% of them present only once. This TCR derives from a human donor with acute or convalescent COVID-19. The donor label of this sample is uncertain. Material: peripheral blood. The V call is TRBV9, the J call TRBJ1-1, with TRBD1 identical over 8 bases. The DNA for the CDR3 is TGTGCCAGCAGCGTAACCTACAGGGGGAGCACTGAAGCTTTCTTT. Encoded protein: CASSVTYRGSTEAFF. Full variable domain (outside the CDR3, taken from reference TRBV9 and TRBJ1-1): DSGVTQTPKHLITATGQRVTLRCSPRSGDLSVYWYQQSLDQGLQFLIQYYNGEERAKGNILERFSAQQFPDLHSELNLSSLELGDSALYFCASSVTYRGSTEAFFGQGTRLTVV.